These 21 T cell receptor beta chains share one sample of origin, sequenced in a study of blood T cell repertoires in COVID-19. Sequenced by immunoSEQ multiplex PCR; TCRdb stores in-frame clones only, minus some. The table records hundreds of thousands of clones, less than 85% of them present only once. Sequencing was done on a sample of peripheral blood. These receptors came from a woman aged 80 or over with acute or convalescent COVID-19.

The chain carries TRBV2 and TRBJ1-5; 7 bases line up with TRBD1. Germline V gene lookup returns CDR1 SNHLY and CDR2 FYNNEI. The CDR3 contains 13 residues. The V and J ends lost 6 bases and 5 bases, in that order; junction bases with no gene match: 4. CDR3 protein: CASSTDRDQPQHF. In nucleotides, the CDR3 is TGTGCCAGCAGCACCGACAGGGATCAGCCCCAGCATTTT.

This chain links TRBV5-4 with TRBJ2-5; 8 bases are a match to TRBD2. This CDR3 comprises 14 residues. V was clipped by 3 bases and J by 3 bases; unmatched bases: 4. Germline CDR1 and CDR2: SGHNT and YYREEE (reference sequence). For the CDR3, the DNA is TGTGCCAGCAGCTCCCACGGGGGGGAAGAGACCCAGTACTTC. This encodes CASSSHGGEETQYF.

The gene calls are TRBV10-3 and TRBJ2-2, with D possibly being TRBD1 (6 bases). Looked up from germline, CDR1 is ENHRY and CDR2 is SYGVKD. V shed 8 bases and J shed 0 bases, with 10 bases lying between them. The length of the CDR3 is 14 residues. CDR3: CAIGQGTNTGELFF. CDR3 nucleotide sequence: TGTGCCATCGGCCAGGGGACGAACACCGGGGAGCTGTTTTTT.

The rearrangement links TRBV28 to TRBJ1-4; D uncertain. V was shortened by 3 bases and J by 6 bases, with 5 bases between the two germline ends. Germline V lookup: CDR1 MDHEN, CDR2 SYDVKM. This CDR3 comprises 12 residues. The CDR3 protein is CASSLADEKLFF. In nucleotides, the CDR3 is TGTGCCAGCAGTTTGGCAGATGAAAAACTGTTTTTT.

Worth noting for this clone: The sample holds other DNA sequences that translate to the same CDR3. The CDR3 DNA follows: TGTGCCAGCAGCTTGGAGCGGGGGGGCAGAGATACGCAGTATTTT. This sequence encodes CASSLERGGRDTQYF. V and J are TRBV5-4 and TRBJ2-3; the match to TRBD2 covers 10 bases. CDR1 is SGHNT and CDR2 is YYREEE in the germline V gene (reference sequence). Trimming removed 0 bases from V and 5 bases from J; junction bases left unmatched: 3. The CDR3 loop spans 15 amino acids. Looking up the rest from reference TRBV5-4 and TRBJ2-3 gives the full variable domain: ETGVTQSPTHLIKTRGQQVTLRCSSQSGHNTVSWYQQALGQGPQFIFQYYREEENGRGNFPPRFSGLQFPNYSSELNVNALELDDSALYLCASSLERGGRDTQYFGPGTRLTVL.

The chain has TRBV29-1 and TRBJ1-2; 12 positions match TRBD1. This CDR3 contains 13 residues. After removal of 6 bases from V and 6 bases from J, the junction contained 5 bases not matched to a gene. Germline CDR1 SQVTM, CDR2 ANQGSEA. Here the CDR3 DNA reads TGCAGCGTCGCGGGGGACAGGGGGCATGGCTACACCTTC. Translated: CSVAGDRGHGYTF.

The chain links TRBV6-5 to TRBJ2-5; a possible D gene is TRBD1 (6 bases). The CDR3 totals 15 residues. Trimming took off 6 bases at V and 7 bases at J, with 21 bases between the two ends. CDR1 is MNHEY and CDR2 is SVGAGI in the germline V gene. CDR3 coding DNA: TGTGCCAGCAGCAACCGGGACACCCAAATGGGGACCCAGTACTTC. Protein sequence: CASSNRDTQMGTQYF.

This chain uses TRBV9 with TRBJ2-1, with TRBD2 matching 8 bases. The V segment lost 4 bases and the J segment 9 bases; nucleotides outside the gene matches: 6. Germline V gene data show CDR1 as SGDLS and CDR2 as YYNGEE. CDR3 size: 13 residues. CDR3: CASSPGGAFEQFF. CDR3 nucleotides: TGTGCCAGCAGCCCCGGGGGGGCCTTTGAGCAGTTCTTC. The full variable domain, rest sourced from reference TRBV9 and TRBJ2-1, is DSGVTQTPKHLITATGQRVTLRCSPRSGDLSVYWYQQSLDQGLQFLIQYYNGEERAKGNILERFSAQQFPDLHSELNLSSLELGDSALYFCASSPGGAFEQFFGPGTRLTVL.

The rearrangement joins TRBV11-2 to TRBJ1-1; D unresolved. Trimming took 2 bases from V and 2 from J, leaving 12 bases between them. Germline loops: CDR1 SGHAT, CDR2 FQNNGV. CDR3 length: 15 residues. This CDR3 is CASSLSYSANTEAFF. Here the CDR3 DNA reads TGTGCCAGCAGCTTATCTTACAGTGCAAACACTGAAGCTTTCTTT.

This clone was recorded once. This rearrangement joins TRBV7-9 to TRBJ1-4, with a tentative D call TRBD1 (6 bases). The CDR3 covers 15 residues. Trimming took off 8 bases at V and 7 bases at J, with 20 bases between the two ends. Germline lookup yields CDR1 SEHNR and CDR2 FQNEAQ (reference sequence). CDR3 protein: CASAFGAGGAEKLFF. CDR3 DNA sequence: TGTGCCAGCGCCTTTGGGGCGGGGGGGGCTGAAAAACTGTTTTTT.

The chain joins TRBV12-3 or TRBV12-4 to TRBJ2-5, with a possible D match to TRBD2 (6 bases). The CDR3 is 12 residues long. With 7 bases removed from V and 5 bases from J, the gap between germline ends came to 11 bases. The CDR3 region is CASNRGAETQYF. The CDR3 DNA reads as TGTGCCAGCAACCGCGGGGCGGAGACCCAGTACTTC.

This clone was seen just once. The V call is TRBV15, the J call TRBJ1-6; D is unresolved. The CDR3 has 14 residues. Trimming took 0 bases from V and 8 from J, leaving 8 bases between them. Germline values: CDR1 LNHNV, CDR2 YYDKDF (reference sequence). In nucleotides, the CDR3 is TGTGCCACCAGCAGAGATACTAGAGATTCACCCCTCCACTTT. Its protein is CATSRDTRDSPLHF. Filled out from reference TRBV15 and TRBJ1-6, the complete variable domain reads DAMVIQNPRYQVTQFGKPVTLSCSQTLNHNVMYWYQQKSSQAPKLLFHYYDKDFNNEADTPDNFQSRRPNTSFCFLDIRSPGLGDTAMYLCATSRDTRDSPLHFGNGTRLTVT.

The chain employs TRBV19 and TRBJ2-3; D is unclear. Trimming shortened V by 10 bases and J by 0 bases, and 17 bases separated the two germline ends. The CDR3 has 15 amino acids. The V gene's germline CDR1 is LNHDA and CDR2 SQIVND (reference sequence). In DNA form, the CDR3 reads TGTGCCACCGCGGCCCGACCCCTAAGCACAGATACGCAGTATTTT. Translation: CATAARPLSTDTQYF.

In its sample, this clone was seen a few times. The V gene is TRBV15, the J gene TRBJ2-3; D perhaps matches TRBD1 (5 bases). The CDR3 extends over 15 amino acids. V was pared by 0 bases and J by 6 bases, with 13 bases between. Germline V gives CDR1 LNHNV, CDR2 YYDKDF (reference sequence). The CDR3 sequence: CATSRDRGPADTQYF. CDR3 coding DNA: TGTGCCACCAGCAGAGATAGGGGCCCAGCGGATACGCAGTATTTT.

This rearrangement joins TRBV9 to TRBJ1-3, with 11 bases lining up with TRBD1. Germline lookup yields CDR1 SGDLS and CDR2 YYNGEE. The CDR3 runs to 17 residues. The trim removed 0 bases at V and 0 bases at J, leaving 2 bases unmatched. CDR3 sequence (DNA): TGTGCCAGCAGCGTAGGGGGACAGGGGGTCTCTGGAAACACCATATATTTT. This sequence encodes CASSVGGQGVSGNTIYF.

The chain couples TRBV3-1 (or the pseudogene TRBV3-2) to TRBJ1-5, with D perhaps TRBD1 (6 bases). This CDR3 is built from 14 residues. The V gene lost 1 base and the J gene lost 2 bases, with 6 bases spanning the gap. The germline gives CDR1 LGHDT, CDR2 YNNKEL (reference sequence). The CDR3 sequence: CASSQAGGNQPQHF. The CDR3 region has the DNA TGTGCCAGCAGCCAAGCAGGGGGCAATCAGCCCCAGCATTTT.

The chain carries TRBV11-3 and TRBJ1-2; maybe TRBD1 (5 bases). Trimming left V 3 bases short and J 1 base short, with 6 bases between. The CDR3 sequence is 13 residues long. Per the germline V gene, CDR1 is SGHNT and CDR2 is YENEEA. The CDR3 reads CASSFGGNYGYTF. The CDR3 DNA reads as TGTGCCAGCAGCTTCGGGGGTAACTATGGCTACACCTTC. The variable domain in full, completed from reference TRBV11-3 and TRBJ1-2, reads EAGVVQSPRYKIIEKKQPVAFWCNPISGHNTLYWYLQNLGQGPELLIRYENEEAVDDSQLPKDRFSAERLKGVDSTLKIQPAELGDSAVYLCASSFGGNYGYTFGSGTRLTVV.

The chain carries TRBV11-3 and TRBJ2-5; D is ambiguous. This CDR3 contains 13 residues. Germline lookup yields CDR1 SGHNT and CDR2 YENEEA. With 3 bases removed from V and 3 bases from J, the gap between germline ends came to 8 bases. In DNA, the CDR3 is TGTGCCAGCAGCTTGTACTACAAAGAGACCCAGTACTTC. Protein sequence: CASSLYYKETQYF.

The chain joins TRBV5-4 to TRBJ1-2; possibly TRBD1 for D (6 bases). CDR1 and CDR2 (germline): SGHNT, YYREEE (reference sequence). Trimming removed 4 bases at V and 4 bases at J, with 14 bases between. The length of the CDR3 is 14 residues. CDR3 in amino acids: CASSLRDTRYGYTF. CDR3 DNA sequence: TGTGCCAGCAGCCTCCGGGACACCCGCTATGGCTACACCTTC.

The V and J genes are TRBV19 and TRBJ1-5; 7 bases are shared with TRBD1. This CDR3 is built from 14 residues. Germline assignment: CDR1 LNHDA and CDR2 SQIVND (reference sequence). V trimming: 4 bases; J trimming: 6 bases; junction bases outside the gene matches: 6. The CDR3 sequence is CASSTRQGGQPQHF. The CDR3 DNA sequence: TGTGCCAGTAGTACCCGACAGGGAGGTCAGCCCCAGCATTTT. The full variable domain, its missing parts supplied by reference TRBV19 and TRBJ1-5, is DGGITQSPKYLFRKEGQNVTLSCEQNLNHDAMYWYRQDPGQGLRLIYYSQIVNDFQKGDIAEGYSVSREKKESFPLTVTSAQKNPTAFYLCASSTRQGGQPQHFGDGTRLSIL.

The rearrangement links TRBV19 to TRBJ1-2, with D perhaps TRBD1 (5 bases). The CDR3 is made up of 13 amino acids. V was cut by 3 bases and J by 8 bases, with 13 bases left in between. Germline CDR1 and CDR2: LNHDA and SQIVND (reference sequence). CDR3 DNA: TGTGCCAGTAGTATGGAGGGGCGAGGAGGCTACACCTTC. It is translated as CASSMEGRGGYTF.